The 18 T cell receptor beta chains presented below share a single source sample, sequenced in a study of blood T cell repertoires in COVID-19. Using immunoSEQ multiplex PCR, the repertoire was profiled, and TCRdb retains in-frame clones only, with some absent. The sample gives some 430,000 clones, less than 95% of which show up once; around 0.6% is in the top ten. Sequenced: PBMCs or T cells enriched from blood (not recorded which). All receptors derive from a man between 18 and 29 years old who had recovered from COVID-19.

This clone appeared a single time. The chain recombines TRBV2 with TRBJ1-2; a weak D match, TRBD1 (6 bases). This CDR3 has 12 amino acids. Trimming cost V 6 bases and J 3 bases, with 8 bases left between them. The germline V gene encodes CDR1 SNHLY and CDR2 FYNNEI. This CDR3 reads CASRRQDYGYTF. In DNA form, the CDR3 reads TGTGCCAGCAGGAGACAGGACTATGGCTACACCTTC.

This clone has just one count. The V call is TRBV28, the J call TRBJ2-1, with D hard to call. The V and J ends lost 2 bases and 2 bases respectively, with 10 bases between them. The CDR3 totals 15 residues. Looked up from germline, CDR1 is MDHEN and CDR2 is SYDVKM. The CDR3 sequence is CASSLGQEPYNEQFF. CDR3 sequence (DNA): TGTGCCAGCAGTTTAGGCCAGGAACCCTACAATGAGCAGTTCTTC.

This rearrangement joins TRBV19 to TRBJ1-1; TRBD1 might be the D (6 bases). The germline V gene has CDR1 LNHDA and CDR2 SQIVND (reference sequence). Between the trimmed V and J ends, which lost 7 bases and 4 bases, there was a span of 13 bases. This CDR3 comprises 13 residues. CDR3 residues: CASNRGGITEAFF. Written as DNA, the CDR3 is TGTGCCAGTAACCGAGGGGGTATCACTGAAGCTTTCTTT.

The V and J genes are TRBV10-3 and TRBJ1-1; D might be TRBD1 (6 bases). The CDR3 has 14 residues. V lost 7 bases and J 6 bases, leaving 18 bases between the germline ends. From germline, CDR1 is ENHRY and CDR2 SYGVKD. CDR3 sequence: CAITPSVQGAEAFF. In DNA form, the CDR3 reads TGTGCCATCACCCCTTCGGTACAGGGAGCTGAAGCTTTCTTT.

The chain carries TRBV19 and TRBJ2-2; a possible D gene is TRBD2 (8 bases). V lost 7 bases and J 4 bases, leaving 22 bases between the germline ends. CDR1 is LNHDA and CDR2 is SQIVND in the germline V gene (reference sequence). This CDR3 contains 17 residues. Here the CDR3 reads CASTIAGRGLGTGELFF. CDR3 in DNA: TGTGCCAGTACCATAGCGGGGAGGGGGCTGGGCACCGGGGAGCTGTTTTTT.

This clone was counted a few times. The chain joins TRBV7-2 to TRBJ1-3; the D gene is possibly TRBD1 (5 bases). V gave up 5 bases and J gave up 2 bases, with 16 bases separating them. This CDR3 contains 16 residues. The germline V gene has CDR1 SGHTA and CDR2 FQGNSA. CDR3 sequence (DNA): TGTGCCAGCAGCATAAAGACAGATTTGCCTGGAAACACCATATATTTT. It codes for CASSIKTDLPGNTIYF.

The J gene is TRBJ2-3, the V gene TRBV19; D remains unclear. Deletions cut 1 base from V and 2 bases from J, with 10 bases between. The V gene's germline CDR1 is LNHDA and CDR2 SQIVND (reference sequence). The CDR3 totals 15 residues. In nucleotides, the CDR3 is TGTGCCAGTAGTATAGGAGGTTCAAACACAGATACGCAGTATTTT. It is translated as CASSIGGSNTDTQYF.

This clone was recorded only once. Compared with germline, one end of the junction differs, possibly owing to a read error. CDR3 in amino acids: CASSLDRARPYDDF. As DNA, the CDR3 is TGTGCCAGCAGTTTAGACAGGGCAAGACCCTACGACGACTTC. This chain uses TRBV2 with TRBJ2-7, with 7 bases matching TRBD1. The CDR3 extends over 14 amino acids. CDR1 and CDR2 from the germline V gene are SNHLY and FYNNEI.

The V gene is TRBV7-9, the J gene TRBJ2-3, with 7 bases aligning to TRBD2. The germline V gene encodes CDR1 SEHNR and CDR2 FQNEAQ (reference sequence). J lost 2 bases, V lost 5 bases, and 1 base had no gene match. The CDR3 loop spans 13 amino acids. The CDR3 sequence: CASSGGVTDTQYF. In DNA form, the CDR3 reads TGTGCCAGCAGCGGGGGGGTCACAGATACGCAGTATTTT.

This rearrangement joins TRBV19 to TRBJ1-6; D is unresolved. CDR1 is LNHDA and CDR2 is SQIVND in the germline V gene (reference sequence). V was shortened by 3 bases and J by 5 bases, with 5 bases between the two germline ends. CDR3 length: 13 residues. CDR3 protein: CASSIGNNSPLHF. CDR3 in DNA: TGTGCCAGTAGTATCGGGAATAATTCACCCCTCCACTTT.

CDR3 residues: CASSLQGGNMDTQYF. In nucleotides, the CDR3 is TGTGCCAGCAGCTTGCAGGGGGGTAATATGGATACGCAGTATTTT. The J gene is TRBJ2-3, the V gene TRBV11-2; possibly TRBD1 for D (7 bases). Germline CDR1 SGHAT, CDR2 FQNNGV. The CDR3 loop spans 15 amino acids. V lost 3 bases, J lost 6 bases, and 16 bases lay in between.

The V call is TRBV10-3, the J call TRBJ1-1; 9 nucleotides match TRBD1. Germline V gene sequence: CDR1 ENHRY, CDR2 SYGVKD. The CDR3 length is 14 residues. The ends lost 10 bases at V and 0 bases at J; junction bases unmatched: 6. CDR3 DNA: TGTGCCACTTCACAGGGGGCTATGAACACTGAAGCTTTCTTT. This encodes CATSQGAMNTEAFF.

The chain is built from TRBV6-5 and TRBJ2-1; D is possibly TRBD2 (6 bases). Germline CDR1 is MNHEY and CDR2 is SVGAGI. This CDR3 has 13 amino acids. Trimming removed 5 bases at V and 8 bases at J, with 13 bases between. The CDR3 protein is CASSQWTIDEQFF. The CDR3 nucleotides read TGTGCCAGCAGTCAGTGGACTATCGATGAGCAGTTCTTC.

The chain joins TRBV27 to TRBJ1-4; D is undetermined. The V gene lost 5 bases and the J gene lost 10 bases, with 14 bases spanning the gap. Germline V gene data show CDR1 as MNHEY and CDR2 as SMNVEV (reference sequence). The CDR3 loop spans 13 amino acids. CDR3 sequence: CASSPGSLGKLFF. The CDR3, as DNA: TGTGCCAGCAGTCCCGGGTCCTTGGGAAAACTGTTTTTT.

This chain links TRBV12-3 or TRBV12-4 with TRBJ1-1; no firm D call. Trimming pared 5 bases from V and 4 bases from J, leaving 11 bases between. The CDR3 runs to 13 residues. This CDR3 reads CASSVSAGTEAFF. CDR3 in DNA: TGTGCCAGCAGTGTTTCAGCGGGCACTGAAGCTTTCTTT.

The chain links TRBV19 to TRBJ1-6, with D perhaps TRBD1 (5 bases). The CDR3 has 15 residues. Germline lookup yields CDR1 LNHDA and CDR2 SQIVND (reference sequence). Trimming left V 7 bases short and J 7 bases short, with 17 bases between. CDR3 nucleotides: TGTGCCAGTATTAGTGGAGACAGCGTCAATTCACCCCTCCACTTT. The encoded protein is CASISGDSVNSPLHF.

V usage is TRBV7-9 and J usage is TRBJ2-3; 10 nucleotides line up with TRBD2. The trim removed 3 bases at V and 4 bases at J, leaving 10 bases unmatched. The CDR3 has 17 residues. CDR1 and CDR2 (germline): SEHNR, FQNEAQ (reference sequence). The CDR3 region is CASSLSTIAGGSDTQYF. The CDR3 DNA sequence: TGTGCCAGCAGCTTGAGCACCATAGCGGGAGGCTCAGATACGCAGTATTTT. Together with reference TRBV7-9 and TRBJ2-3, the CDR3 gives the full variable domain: DTGVSQNPRHKITKRGQNVTFRCDPISEHNRLYWYRQTLGQGPEFLTYFQNEAQLEKSRLLSDRFSAERPKGSFSTLEIQRTEQGDSAMYLCASSLSTIAGGSDTQYFGPGTRLTVL.

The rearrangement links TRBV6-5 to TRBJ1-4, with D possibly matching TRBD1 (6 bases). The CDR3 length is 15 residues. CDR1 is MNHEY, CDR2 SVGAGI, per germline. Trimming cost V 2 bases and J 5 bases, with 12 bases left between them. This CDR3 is CASSYADRPNEKLFF. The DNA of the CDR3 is TGTGCCAGCAGTTACGCCGACAGGCCAAATGAAAAACTGTTTTTT.